These 2 T cell receptor beta chains were sequenced from one sample in a study of molecular identifiers for immune sequencing clone quantification. TCRdb ran MiXCR on the PCR reads and lists one entry per CDR3 protein. The table records 20,000 to 30,000 distinct CDR3 sequences, roughly 17% of them present only once. The sample was naive CD8+ T cells from blood, with Jurkat cell RNA spiked in. Stated subset: FACS-sorted CD8+CD4-CCR7+CD45RA+ naive T cells. These receptors were collected from a human donor in good health. Some libraries in this study had Jurkat cell RNA spiked in.

Comments on this clonotype: Given a much more abundant clone one base away, this may be a read error. The V gene is TRBV19, the J gene TRBJ1-2; D gene ambiguous. The CDR3 is made up of 14 amino acids. Germline V gene data show CDR1 as LNHDA and CDR2 as SQIVND (reference sequence). The CDR3 coding sequence is TGTGCCTGTAGTATAGCGGAACCTAACTATGGCTACACCTTC. This encodes CACSIAEPNYGYTF. The variable domain in full, completed from reference TRBV19 and TRBJ1-2, reads DGGITQSPKYLFRKEGQNVTLSCEQNLNHDAMYWYRQDPGQGLRLIYYSQIVNDFQKGDIAEGYSVSREKKESFPLTVTSAQKNPTAFYLCACSIAEPNYGYTFGSGTRLTVV.

Many counts were recorded for this clonotype. The chain links TRBV7-9 to TRBJ2-5, with D perhaps matching TRBD2 (5 bases). This CDR3 has 13 amino acids. Trimming removed 5 bases at V and 3 bases at J, with 10 bases between. The germline V gene encodes CDR1 SEHNR and CDR2 FQNEAQ (reference sequence). The CDR3 nucleotides are TGTGCCAGCAGCCCGGACTTTGAAGAGACCCAGTACTTC. It encodes CASSPDFEETQYF.